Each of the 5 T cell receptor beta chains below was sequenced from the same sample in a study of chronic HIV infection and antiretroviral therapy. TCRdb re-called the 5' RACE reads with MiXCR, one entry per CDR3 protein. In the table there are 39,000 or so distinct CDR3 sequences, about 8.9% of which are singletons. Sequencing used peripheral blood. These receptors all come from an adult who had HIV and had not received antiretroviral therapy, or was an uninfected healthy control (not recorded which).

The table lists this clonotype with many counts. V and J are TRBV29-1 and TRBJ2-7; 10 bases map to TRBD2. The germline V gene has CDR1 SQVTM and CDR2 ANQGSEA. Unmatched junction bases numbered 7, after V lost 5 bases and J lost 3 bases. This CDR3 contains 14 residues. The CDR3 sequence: CSVSSGSGFYEQYF. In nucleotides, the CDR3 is TGCAGCGTTTCTAGCGGGAGCGGCTTCTACGAGCAGTACTTC.

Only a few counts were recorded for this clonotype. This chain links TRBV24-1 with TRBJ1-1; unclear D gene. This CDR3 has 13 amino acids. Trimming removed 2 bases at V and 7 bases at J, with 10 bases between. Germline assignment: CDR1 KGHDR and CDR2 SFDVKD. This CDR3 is CATSDSKTDEAFF. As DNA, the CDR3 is TGTGCCACCAGTGATTCTAAGACTGATGAAGCTTTCTTT.

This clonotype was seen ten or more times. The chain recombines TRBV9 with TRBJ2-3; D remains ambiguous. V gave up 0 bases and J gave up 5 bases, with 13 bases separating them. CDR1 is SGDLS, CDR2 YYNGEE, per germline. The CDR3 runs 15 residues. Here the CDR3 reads CASSVAGVDGDTQYF. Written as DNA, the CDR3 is TGTGCCAGCAGCGTAGCTGGCGTGGACGGAGATACGCAGTATTTT.

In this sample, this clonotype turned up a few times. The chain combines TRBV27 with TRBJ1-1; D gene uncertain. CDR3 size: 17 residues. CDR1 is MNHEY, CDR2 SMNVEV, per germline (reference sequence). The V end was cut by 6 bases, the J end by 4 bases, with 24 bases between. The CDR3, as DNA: TGTGCCAGCAGCTGGGGAGGGTTGATTATTCGGGGCACTGAAGCTTTCTTT. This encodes CASSWGGLIIRGTEAFF.

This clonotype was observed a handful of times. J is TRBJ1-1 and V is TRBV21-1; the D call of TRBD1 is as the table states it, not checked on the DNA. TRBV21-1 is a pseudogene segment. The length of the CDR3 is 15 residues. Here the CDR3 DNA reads TGTGCCAGCACACGACCACAGGGCTCCGACACTGAAGCTTTCTTT. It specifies CASTRPQGSDTEAFF.